This entry is about one T cell receptor beta chain. As yet, its antigen is unknown. These data originate in a study of identical twins. Study results and caveats: Clonotypes of the beta chain that were abundant in cord blood carried fewer insertions (memory repertoires showed none).

The CDR3 is 15 amino acids. CDR1 is SGDLS and CDR2 is YYNGEE in the germline V gene. V shed 2 bases and J shed 3 bases, with 13 bases lying between them. TCRdb called the 5' RACE reads again in MiXCR, with one record for every CDR3 protein. The table has 1.5 million to 2 million distinct CDR3 sequences, around 33% seen once. Sequenced input: cord blood. The J gene is TRBJ2-3, the V gene TRBV9; D unclear. This TCR derives from a newborn girl in good health. The CDR3 loop reads CASSVSAVLTDTQYF. For the CDR3, the DNA is TGTGCCAGCAGCGTGTCGGCAGTTCTGACAGATACGCAGTATTTT. Full variable domain (outside the CDR3, taken from reference TRBV9 and TRBJ2-3): DSGVTQTPKHLITATGQRVTLRCSPRSGDLSVYWYQQSLDQGLQFLIQYYNGEERAKGNILERFSAQQFPDLHSELNLSSLELGDSALYFCASSVSAVLTDTQYFGPGTRLTVL.